The 21 T cell receptor beta chains below all came from one sample that was sequenced in a study of cytomegalovirus exposure and HLA in healthy donors. Both 60 Vbeta primers and 13 Jbeta primers went into the PCR. TCRdb keeps only in-frame clones here, not all; method: immunoSEQ multiplex PCR. The table records around 200,000 clones, approximately 88% of them present only once. Material: PBMCs. These receptor sequences come from a woman in her forties or fifties in good health and CMV-seropositive.

V gene TRBV9 combines with J gene TRBJ2-1; D gene unclear. CDR1 and CDR2 from the germline V gene are SGDLS and YYNGEE. V was pared by 4 bases and J by 5 bases, with 4 bases between. CDR3 length equals 11 residues. The CDR3 loop is CASSQNNEQFF. The DNA of the CDR3 is TGTGCCAGCAGCCAAAACAATGAGCAGTTCTTC.

The V and J genes are TRBV6-6 and TRBJ1-3; D remains ambiguous. V was cut by 6 bases and J by 2 bases, with 11 bases left in between. Germline CDR1 reads MNHNY; CDR2 reads SVGAGI (reference sequence). The CDR3 has 14 amino acids. The chain's CDR3 is CASSQTQTGNTIYF. CDR3 DNA sequence: TGTGCCAGCAGCCAGACTCAAACTGGAAACACCATATATTTT.

The J gene is TRBJ2-3, the V gene TRBV6-1, with 8 bases aligning to TRBD1. CDR3 length equals 13 residues. The V and J ends lost 8 bases and 5 bases, in that order; junction bases with no gene match: 6. Germline V CDR1 and CDR2: MNHNS, SASEGT. The CDR3 sequence is CASQDRDLDTQYF. In nucleotides, the CDR3 is TGTGCCAGCCAGGACAGGGATTTAGATACGCAGTATTTT.

In this sample, this clone turned up a few times. The rearrangement links TRBV19 to TRBJ2-6; possible D gene TRBD1, 5 bases. CDR1 LNHDA and CDR2 SQIVND come from the germline V gene (reference sequence). The length of the CDR3 is 13 residues. Deletions cut 3 bases from V and 14 bases from J, with 14 bases between. As DNA, the CDR3 is TGTGCCAGTAGTATCAACAGGTCCCCCTTCCTGACTTTC. This encodes CASSINRSPFLTF.

The rearrangement uses TRBV9 and TRBJ2-5; TRBD1 aligns across 7 bases. There are 14 residues in the CDR3. V trimming: 4 bases; J trimming: 5 bases; junction bases outside the gene matches: 8. Per the germline V gene, CDR1 is SGDLS and CDR2 is YYNGEE. The CDR3 region is CASSRDSQGETQYF. CDR3 sequence (DNA): TGTGCCAGCAGCCGGGACAGTCAAGGGGAGACCCAGTACTTC.

The rearrangement links TRBV5-4 to TRBJ2-1, with 11 bases aligning to TRBD2. Looked up from germline, CDR1 is SGHNT and CDR2 is YYREEE (reference sequence). This CDR3 comprises 19 residues. V was clipped by 0 bases and J by 1 base; unmatched bases: 9. CDR3 sequence reads: CASSLGGASGGLSYNEQFF. The CDR3 DNA follows: TGTGCCAGCAGCTTGGGTGGGGCTAGCGGGGGGCTGTCCTACAATGAGCAGTTCTTC.

As concerns this clone: One end of the junction is discordant with germline, which a read error may explain. J is TRBJ1-2 and V is TRBV5-5, with 7 nucleotides matching TRBD1. This CDR3 spans 15 amino acids. Germline CDR1 is SGHKS and CDR2 is YYEKEE (reference sequence). The CDR3 nucleotides read TGCGCCAGCAGCCCCCTGTGGACAGGAGTACATGGCTACACCTTC. The encoded protein is CASSPLWTGVHGYTF.

The chain employs TRBV6-5 and TRBJ1-2; 11 nucleotides align to TRBD1. Unmatched junction bases numbered 4, after V lost 7 bases and J lost 0 bases. There are 15 residues in the CDR3. Germline loops: CDR1 MNHEY, CDR2 SVGAGI. CDR3 sequence (DNA): TGTGCCAGCAACGGACAGGGGGCGCCTAACTATGGCTACACCTTC. This encodes CASNGQGAPNYGYTF.

The rearrangement uses TRBV29-1 and TRBJ2-2, with TRBD1 as a possible D gene (6 bases). The CDR3 runs 12 residues. The germline CDR1 and CDR2 sequences are SQVTM and ANQGSEA. Trimming cost V 4 bases and J 6 bases, with 9 bases left between them. The CDR3 loop is CSVVAGAGELFF. CDR3 sequence (DNA): TGCAGCGTTGTTGCAGGGGCCGGGGAGCTGTTTTTT.

About this clone: One junction end disagrees with the germline gene, perhaps due to a read error. V and J are TRBV14 and TRBJ2-1; 8 nucleotides line up with TRBD2. The V gene's germline CDR1 is SGHDN and CDR2 FVKESK. CDR3 size: 15 residues. As DNA, the CDR3 is TGTGCCAGCAGCCAAGAGGGCGGGGGGTACAGTGAGCAGTTCTTC. Protein: CASSQEGGGYSEQFF.

This chain connects TRBV7-9 to TRBJ1-3; TRBD1 might be the D (5 bases). Trimming removed 2 bases at V and 0 bases at J, with 14 bases between. The CDR3 covers 17 residues. Per the germline V gene, CDR1 is SEHNR and CDR2 is FQNEAQ (reference sequence). The CDR3, as DNA: TGTGCCAGCAGCTTATTATCAGGGAAGGTCTCTGGAAACACCATATATTTT. Amino acids: CASSLLSGKVSGNTIYF.

The rearrangement links TRBV20-1 to TRBJ1-2, with no clear D. CDR1 is DFQATT and CDR2 is SNEGSKA in the germline V gene (reference sequence). V lost 0 bases and J lost 14, with 10 bases in between. There are 10 residues in the CDR3. The CDR3 bases are TGCAGTGCTAGAGATTACCGGGAAACCTTC. Translation gives CSARDYRETF.

V is TRBV6-5 and J is TRBJ1-5, with 7 bases lining up with TRBD1. Per germline, CDR1 MNHEY and CDR2 SVGAGI. V dropped 0 bases and J dropped 8; count of bases not matched to a gene: 7. The CDR3 totals 15 residues. The CDR3: CASSYSGGQYEPQHF. The CDR3 coding sequence is TGTGCCAGCAGTTACTCGGGGGGACAGTACGAGCCCCAGCATTTT.

This clone was seen a handful of times. The chain joins TRBV7-9 to TRBJ2-6, with 8 bases that match TRBD1. The V and J ends lost 3 bases and 0 bases, in that order; junction bases with no gene match: 10. The CDR3 consists of 19 residues. Germline V gene sequence: CDR1 SEHNR, CDR2 FQNEAQ (reference sequence). The CDR3 here is CASSFNPTGAFSGANVLTF. DNA for the CDR3: TGTGCCAGCAGCTTTAACCCGACAGGGGCCTTCTCTGGGGCCAACGTCCTGACTTTC.

The chain is built from TRBV18 and TRBJ2-1; D is ambiguous. V was shortened by 1 base and J by 1 base, with 11 bases between the two germline ends. The CDR3 covers 16 residues. In germline, CDR1 is KGHSH, CDR2 LQKENI. The CDR3, as DNA: TGTGCCAGCTCACCACAGATCCAGCGATCCTACAATGAGCAGTTCTTC. This translates into CASSPQIQRSYNEQFF.

The chain has TRBV12-5 and TRBJ1-4; TRBD1 is a possible D gene (6 bases). V was clipped by 4 bases and J by 6 bases, with 18 bases between them. CDR1 LGHNT and CDR2 FRNRAP come from the germline V gene. The CDR3 runs to 16 residues. CDR3 in amino acids: CASGSRDGGTDEKLFF. The CDR3 DNA follows: TGTGCTAGTGGTTCCCGAGATGGGGGCACGGATGAAAAACTGTTTTTT.

The CDR3 is CASSQDRIGNTIYF. In DNA, the CDR3 is TGTGCCAGCAGCCAGGACAGGATTGGAAACACCATATATTTT. J is TRBJ1-3 and V is TRBV6-1, with 7 bases matching TRBD1. The CDR3 spans 14 residues. Per the germline V gene, CDR1 is MNHNS and CDR2 is SASEGT. V shed 6 bases, J shed 3 bases, and the junction held 5 bases outside the gene matches.

The table lists this clone with a count of one. The chain has TRBV28 and TRBJ2-5; 11 bases are shared with TRBD1. V lost 6 bases and J lost 6; bases outside the gene matches: 12. The CDR3 contains 16 residues. Germline V gene data show CDR1 as MDHEN and CDR2 as SYDVKM. The CDR3: CASSPPTDRGLKTQYF. CDR3 DNA sequence: TGTGCCAGCAGCCCACCTACGGACAGGGGGCTTAAGACCCAGTACTTC.

The chain carries TRBV21-1 and TRBJ2-7; TRBD1, as called in the table, went unchecked against the DNA. TRBV21-1 is given as a pseudogene. The CDR3 runs 14 residues. CDR3 loop: CASSTTGYSYEQYF. The CDR3, as DNA: TGTGCCAGCAGCACGACAGGGTATTCCTACGAGCAGTACTTC.

This clone was picked up one time. This chain uses TRBV7-2 with TRBJ2-1; 8 bases map to TRBD2. Germline V gene sequence: CDR1 SGHTA, CDR2 FQGNSA. V trimming: 5 bases; J trimming: 5 bases; junction bases outside the gene matches: 17. The CDR3 spans 18 residues. The CDR3, as DNA: TGTGCCAGCAGCCCACACCTGACTAGCGTCGGAGATAACAATGAGCAGTTCTTC. Encoded protein: CASSPHLTSVGDNNEQFF.

The CDR3 region is CASSSEVTQYF. The DNA of the CDR3 is TGTGCCAGCAGTTCTGAGGTGACCCAGTACTTC. V usage is TRBV6-1 and J usage is TRBJ2-5; D is uncertain. V was shortened by 5 bases and J by 7 bases, with 8 bases between the two germline ends. The CDR3 is 11 amino acids. Germline assignment: CDR1 MNHNS and CDR2 SASEGT.